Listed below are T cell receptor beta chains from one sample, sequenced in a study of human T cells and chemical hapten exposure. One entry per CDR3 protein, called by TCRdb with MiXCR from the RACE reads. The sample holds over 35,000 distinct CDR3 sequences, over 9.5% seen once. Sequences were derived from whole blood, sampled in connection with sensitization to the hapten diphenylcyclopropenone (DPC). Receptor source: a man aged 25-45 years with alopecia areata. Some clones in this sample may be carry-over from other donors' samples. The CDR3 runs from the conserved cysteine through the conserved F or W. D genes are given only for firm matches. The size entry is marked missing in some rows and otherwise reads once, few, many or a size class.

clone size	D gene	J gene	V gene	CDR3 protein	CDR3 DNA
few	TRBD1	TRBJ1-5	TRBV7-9	CASSFEGAAQPQHF	TGTGCCAGCAGCTTTGAGGGGGCGGCTCAGCCCCAGCATTTT
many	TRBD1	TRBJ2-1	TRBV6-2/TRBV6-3	CATGTDDYNEQFF	TGTGCCACCGGGACAGACGACTACAATGAGCAGTTCTTC
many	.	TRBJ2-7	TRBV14	CASSQTGKYEQYF	TGTGCCAGCAGCCAAACAGGGAAGTACGAGCAGTACTTC
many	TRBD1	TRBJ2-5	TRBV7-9	CASSRGDSSKETQYF	TGTGCCAGCAGCAGAGGGGACAGCTCCAAAGAGACCCAGTACTTC
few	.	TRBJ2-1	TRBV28	CASISDSLVEQFF	TGTGCCAGCATATCGGACTCCCTAGTTGAGCAGTTCTTC
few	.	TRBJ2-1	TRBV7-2	CASSSQVSSYNEQFF	TGTGCCAGCAGCTCCCAAGTCAGCTCCTACAATGAGCAGTTCTTC
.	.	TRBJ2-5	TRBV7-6	CASSLSGFETQYF	TGTGCCAGCAGCTTGTCAGGGTTCGAGACCCAGTACTTC
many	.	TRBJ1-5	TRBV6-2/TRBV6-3	CASSYSRNQPQHF	TGTGCCAGCAGTTACTCTAGAAATCAGCCCCAGCATTTT
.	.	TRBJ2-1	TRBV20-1	CSARETGTDPYNEQFF	TGCAGTGCTAGAGAAACCGGGACGGATCCCTACAATGAGCAGTTCTTC
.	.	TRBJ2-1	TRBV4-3	CASSQGLRNEQFF	TGCGCCAGCAGCCAAGGTCTTAGAAATGAGCAGTTCTTC
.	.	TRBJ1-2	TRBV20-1	CSARDFQLGYTF	TGCAGTGCTAGAGATTTCCAGCTGGGCTACACCTTC
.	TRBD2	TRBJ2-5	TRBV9	CASSPRGLAVQETQYF	TGTGCCAGCAGCCCGAGGGGACTAGCGGTACAAGAGACCCAGTACTTC
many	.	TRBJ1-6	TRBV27	CASSPLIGSYNSPLHF	TGTGCCAGCAGTCCCCTCATCGGGTCCTATAATTCACCCCTCCACTTT
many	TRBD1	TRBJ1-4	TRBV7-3	CASSLNPGQGELFF	TGTGCCAGCAGCTTAAACCCCGGACAGGGTGAACTGTTTTTT
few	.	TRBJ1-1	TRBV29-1	CSVGGAEAFF	TGCAGCGTGGGTGGGGCTGAAGCTTTCTTT
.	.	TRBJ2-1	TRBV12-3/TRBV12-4	CASSLALSGRYNEQFF	TGTGCCAGCAGTTTAGCGCTTAGCGGTCGTTACAATGAGCAGTTCTTC
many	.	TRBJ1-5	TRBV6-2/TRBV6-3	CATQGARGFQPQHF	TGTGCCACCCAGGGAGCGAGGGGGTTTCAGCCCCAGCATTTT
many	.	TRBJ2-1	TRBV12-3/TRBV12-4	CASSPPRLYADEQFF	TGTGCCAGCAGTCCTCCCAGACTCTATGCCGATGAGCAGTTCTTC
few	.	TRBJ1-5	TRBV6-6	CASRRPGDGQPQHF	TGTGCCAGCAGACGCCCTGGGGACGGTCAGCCCCAGCATTTT
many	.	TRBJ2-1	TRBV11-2	CASSQAGTPSYNEQFF	TGTGCCAGCAGCCAAGCCGGGACTCCCTCCTACAATGAGCAGTTCTTC